The 14 T cell receptor beta chains presented below share a single source sample, sequenced in a study of T cells in localized non-small cell lung cancer. Repertoires were generated with immunoSEQ multiplex PCR, while TCRdb's copy carries only in-frame clones and drops some. The data hold around 100,000 clones, with roughly 87% observed a single time. The specimen comprised peripheral blood, sampled before any cancer treatment. The source of these receptors is a man aged 40-75 years with stage I squamous cell lung carcinoma.

The chain links TRBV9 to TRBJ1-2; 10 bases match TRBD1. This CDR3 has 15 amino acids. The V gene end was trimmed by 1 base and the J gene end by 4 bases; junction bases not matched to a gene: 4. Germline assignment: CDR1 SGDLS and CDR2 YYNGEE. This CDR3 is CASSVTGQGGYGYTF. As DNA, the CDR3 is TGTGCCAGCAGCGTAACCGGACAGGGGGGCTATGGCTACACCTTC.

V is TRBV11-3 and J is TRBJ2-2, with D maybe TRBD1 (6 bases). The CDR3 has 17 amino acids. Germline loops: CDR1 SGHNT, CDR2 YENEEA. V gave up 3 bases and J gave up 4 bases, with 18 bases separating them. The CDR3 nucleotides read TGTGCCAGCAGCTTTAATTCACGGACAGTGGGCACCGGGGAGCTGTTTTTT. Its protein is CASSFNSRTVGTGELFF. The variable domain in full, completed from reference TRBV11-3 and TRBJ2-2, reads EAGVVQSPRYKIIEKKQPVAFWCNPISGHNTLYWYLQNLGQGPELLIRYENEEAVDDSQLPKDRFSAERLKGVDSTLKIQPAELGDSAVYLCASSFNSRTVGTGELFFGEGSRLTVL.

J is TRBJ1-4 and V is TRBV2, with a weak D call TRBD1 (5 bases). V was shortened by 6 bases and J by 6 bases, with 17 bases between the two germline ends. The CDR3 has 15 residues. Germline V CDR1 and CDR2: SNHLY, FYNNEI. The CDR3 nucleotides read TGTGCCAGCAGGGAAATGACAGTCGTGGATGAAAAACTGTTTTTT. This gives the protein CASREMTVVDEKLFF.

This clone was detected a few times. This chain joins TRBV5-1 and TRBJ2-1, with 11 bases aligning to TRBD2. The germline gives CDR1 SGHRS, CDR2 YFSETQ. The CDR3 totals 16 residues. The trim removed 4 bases at V and 8 bases at J, leaving 11 bases unmatched. In DNA, the CDR3 is TGCGCCAGCAGCGCCGCACTAGCGGGGGATGGGTATGAGCAGTTCTTC. Protein product: CASSAALAGDGYEQFF. Full variable domain (outside the CDR3, taken from reference TRBV5-1 and TRBJ2-1): KAGVTQTPRYLIKTRGQQVTLSCSPISGHRSVSWYQQTPGQGLQFLFEYFSETQRNKGNFPGRFSGRQFSNSRSEMNVSTLELGDSALYLCASSAALAGDGYEQFFGPGTRLTVL.

The chain recombines TRBV5-1 with TRBJ1-3; D is undetermined. V was shortened by 4 bases and J by 0 bases, with 8 bases between the two germline ends. This CDR3 region has 14 residues. CDR1 and CDR2 (germline): SGHRS, YFSETQ. In nucleotides, the CDR3 is TGCGCCAGCAGCGAAAGGGACTCTGGAAACACCATATATTTT. Amino acids: CASSERDSGNTIYF.

This clone has more than one count but fewer than ten. The V and J genes are TRBV7-9 and TRBJ1-5, with D uncertain. V lost 0 bases, J lost 4 bases, and 7 bases lay in between. There are 14 residues in the CDR3. Per germline, CDR1 SEHNR and CDR2 FQNEAQ (reference sequence). DNA for the CDR3: TGTGCCAGCAGCTTAGCGTCGGGGAATCAGCCCCAGCATTTT. This encodes CASSLASGNQPQHF. The full variable domain, rest sourced from reference TRBV7-9 and TRBJ1-5, is DTGVSQNPRHKITKRGQNVTFRCDPISEHNRLYWYRQTLGQGPEFLTYFQNEAQLEKSRLLSDRFSAERPKGSFSTLEIQRTEQGDSAMYLCASSLASGNQPQHFGDGTRLSIL.

This chain uses TRBV6-6 with TRBJ1-3, with 8 bases identical to TRBD1. The germline V gene has CDR1 MNHNY and CDR2 SVGAGI (reference sequence). The CDR3 covers 14 residues. The trim removed 11 bases at V and 3 bases at J, leaving 9 bases unmatched. The CDR3 DNA is TGTGCCGCGGAAGACAGGGGTTATGGAAACACCATATATTTT. It specifies CAAEDRGYGNTIYF.

V usage is TRBV6-1 and J usage is TRBJ2-5, with D maybe TRBD1 (5 bases). The CDR3 consists of 13 residues. Germline V lookup: CDR1 MNHNS, CDR2 SASEGT. The V gene lost 5 bases and the J gene lost 0 bases, with 7 bases spanning the gap. CDR3 sequence: CASSRGYQETQYF. CDR3 coding DNA: TGTGCCAGCAGTAGGGGCTACCAAGAGACCCAGTACTTC.

This clone was counted once. This chain joins TRBV11-2 and TRBJ1-4, with TRBD1 matching over 9 bases. J gave up 7 bases and V 4 bases, and 7 bases lay outside the gene matches. The germline V gene has CDR1 SGHAT and CDR2 FQNNGV. CDR3 length equals 15 residues. CDR3 protein: CASSSGDRDGEKLFF. The CDR3 nucleotides are TGTGCCAGCAGCTCAGGGGACAGGGACGGTGAAAAACTGTTTTTT.

The chain employs TRBV5-1 and TRBJ1-2; the D is unclear. The germline V and J ends were trimmed by 0 bases and 2 bases, with 8 bases remaining between them. CDR3 length: 14 amino acids. Looked up from germline, CDR1 is SGHRS and CDR2 is YFSETQ. CDR3 region: CASSLADTNYGYTF. CDR3 DNA: TGCGCCAGCAGCTTGGCCGACACCAACTATGGCTACACCTTC.

The rearrangement joins TRBV2 to TRBJ1-1; D ambiguous. Germline V gene data show CDR1 as SNHLY and CDR2 as FYNNEI. The CDR3 length is 13 residues. With 9 bases removed from V and 0 bases from J, the gap between germline ends came to 11 bases. The CDR3 DNA is TGTGCCAGTAGTATGGTTGTGAACACTGAAGCTTTCTTT. Protein product: CASSMVVNTEAFF.

The V and J genes are TRBV6-5 and TRBJ2-3; D is unresolved. Germline loops: CDR1 MNHEY, CDR2 SVGAGI. The ends were cut back, 1 base at V and 1 base at J, with 12 bases in the middle. The CDR3 loop spans 16 amino acids. The CDR3 DNA sequence: TGTGCCAGCAGTTACTGGGGTTCCCCGGGCACAGATACGCAGTATTTT. Translated, it gives CASSYWGSPGTDTQYF.

This chain joins TRBV5-1 and TRBJ1-4, with D perhaps matching TRBD1 (6 bases). The CDR3 extends over 15 amino acids. Trimming took 1 base from V and 4 from J, leaving 11 bases between them. Germline V gene sequence: CDR1 SGHRS, CDR2 YFSETQ. CDR3 sequence (DNA): TGCGCCAGCAGCTTGCGGCCAGGGGTTAATGAAAAACTGTTTTTT. It encodes CASSLRPGVNEKLFF.

V usage is TRBV2 and J usage is TRBJ2-2, with a tentative D call TRBD1 (5 bases). Trimming took off 4 bases at V and 0 bases at J, with 9 bases between the two ends. This CDR3 contains 15 residues. Germline lookup yields CDR1 SNHLY and CDR2 FYNNEI. The CDR3 loop is CASSGVRANTGELFF. DNA for the CDR3: TGTGCCAGCAGTGGCGTCAGGGCGAACACCGGGGAGCTGTTTTTT.